The 15 T cell receptor beta chains below all came from one sample that was sequenced in a study of blood T cells in healthy people across ages. Through a sample-barcoded 5' primer and a J-beta primer mix, a second PCR was run for roughly 7 to 12 cycles. TCRdb re-analysed the 5' RACE reads in MiXCR, keeping a single row per CDR3 protein. Of more than 700,000 distinct CDR3 sequences listed, more than 35% were seen once; the top ten hold roughly 20%. Sequenced material: blood. These TCRs come from a man at least 80 years old in good health.

Note on this clonotype: A much bigger clone sits one base away, suggesting this may be a read error. This chain uses TRBV5-1 with TRBJ2-7; 9 bases agree with TRBD1. V lost 4 bases, J lost 2 bases, and 7 bases stayed unmatched. CDR3 length: 15 residues. Germline CDR1 and CDR2: SGHRS and YFSETQ. Here the CDR3 DNA reads TGCGCCAGCAGCGAGTGGACAGGGGCGGCCTACGAGCAGTACTTC. It specifies CASSEWTGAAYEQYF.

The chain employs TRBV12-3 or TRBV12-4 and TRBJ2-7, with 7 bases identical to TRBD1. Trimming took 2 bases from V and 4 from J; bases not matched to a gene: 5. This CDR3 has 14 amino acids. This chain's CDR3 is CASSLPGQFYEQYF. CDR3 DNA sequence: TGTGCCAGCAGTTTACCGGGACAGTTTTACGAGCAGTACTTC.

J is TRBJ2-3 and V is TRBV28; 7 bases line up with TRBD1. CDR1 is MDHEN, CDR2 SYDVKM, per germline. Trimming removed 8 bases from V and 1 base from J; junction bases left unmatched: 9. The length of the CDR3 is 15 residues. The CDR3, as DNA: TGTGCCAGCGCCACGACAGGGCCCCGCACAGATACGCAGTATTTT. Amino acids: CASATTGPRTDTQYF. The full variable domain, with the rest looked up from reference TRBV28 and TRBJ2-3, is DVKVTQSSRYLVKRTGEKVFLECVQDMDHENMFWYRQDPGLGLRLIYFSYDVKMKEKGDIPEGYSVSREKKERFSLILESASTNQTSMYLCASATTGPRTDTQYFGPGTRLTVL.

DNA for the CDR3: TGTGCCAGCAGTTACTCCTCGCTCGGCTCCTACGAGCAGTACTTC. As protein: CASSYSSLGSYEQYF. The chain combines TRBV6-5 with TRBJ2-7, with unresolved D. The CDR3 runs to 15 residues. V lost 0 bases and J 0 bases, leaving 9 bases between the germline ends. Germline values: CDR1 MNHEY, CDR2 SVGAGI.

Here the CDR3 reads CASSTGDNYGYTF. DNA of the CDR3: TGTGCCAGCAGTACAGGGGATAACTATGGCTACACCTTC. The V gene is TRBV2, the J gene TRBJ1-2, with 7 nucleotides matching TRBD1. The CDR3 contains 13 residues. V lost 5 bases to trimming and J lost 1 base; unmatched junction nucleotides: 1. In germline, CDR1 is SNHLY, CDR2 FYNNEI.

The V call is TRBV9, the J call TRBJ2-1, with no clear D. V was clipped by 0 bases and J by 2 bases, with 9 bases between them. The CDR3 has 15 amino acids. The germline V gene has CDR1 SGDLS and CDR2 YYNGEE. As DNA, the CDR3 is TGTGCCAGCAGCGTAGCCGAGACAACCTACAATGAGCAGTTCTTC. This codes for CASSVAETTYNEQFF.

The gene calls are TRBV7-8 and TRBJ2-7; 8 bases are shared with TRBD1. The CDR3 covers 15 residues. Germline V CDR1 and CDR2: SGHVS, FQNEAQ. With V trimmed by 0 bases and J by 6 bases, 7 bases remained unmatched. The CDR3: CASSLARTGIAEQYF. The CDR3, as DNA: TGTGCCAGCAGCTTAGCTAGGACAGGGATCGCCGAGCAGTACTTC.

This clonotype was found a few times. The rearrangement links TRBV29-1 to TRBJ2-7; D is unresolved. CDR3 size: 11 residues. The V and J ends lost 1 base and 5 bases respectively, with 6 bases between them. The germline V gene has CDR1 SQVTM and CDR2 ANQGSEA. The CDR3 DNA reads as TGCAGCGTTGAAGGTGAAGACGAGCAGTACTTC. Encoded protein: CSVEGEDEQYF.

This clonotype was observed a handful of times. The chain recombines TRBV9 with TRBJ2-4, with a tentative D call TRBD2 (6 bases). The J call is in doubt because the DNA end fits TRBJ2-7 better. The CDR3 runs to 14 residues. Germline V CDR1 and CDR2: SGDLS, YYNGEE. This CDR3 is CASSVGDWTYEQYF. In DNA, the CDR3 is TGTGCCAGCAGCGTAGGGGACTGGACCTACGAGCAGTACTTC.

The chain is built from TRBV28 and TRBJ2-1; 11 bases agree with TRBD1. J was trimmed by 7 bases and V by 2 bases; bases with no gene match: 10. The CDR3 is 17 amino acids. Germline V gives CDR1 MDHEN, CDR2 SYDVKM. CDR3 sequence: CASSLRGTGGPGNEQFF. CDR3 sequence (DNA): TGTGCCAGCAGTTTACGAGGGACAGGGGGACCTGGGAATGAGCAGTTCTTC.

This clonotype appeared a few times. J is TRBJ1-4 and V is TRBV2; tentative D call: TRBD1 (6 bases). The CDR3 sequence is 15 residues long. CDR1 and CDR2 from the germline V gene are SNHLY and FYNNEI. V was shortened by 1 base and J by 3 bases, with 9 bases between the two germline ends. The CDR3 sequence: CASSEGWGPNEKLFF. In nucleotides, the CDR3 is TGTGCCAGCAGTGAAGGATGGGGGCCTAATGAAAAACTGTTTTTT.

The J gene is TRBJ2-5, the V gene TRBV20-1; D not certain. The CDR3 spans 10 residues. Germline loops: CDR1 DFQATT, CDR2 SNEGSKA (reference sequence). Trimming took off 3 bases at V and 9 bases at J, with 8 bases between the two ends. The CDR3 DNA reads as TGCAGTGCTAGTAATAAGGCCCAGTACTTC. Protein sequence: CSASNKAQYF.

Regarding this clonotype: A much larger clonotype is one base distant, so this may be a read error. The chain links TRBV12-3 or TRBV12-4 to TRBJ2-7; D possibly uses TRBD1 or TRBD2 (6 bases each). The CDR3 spans 15 residues. The CDR3 DNA is TGTACCAGCAGCCTCTTGGGGGGCCCGGACTACGAGCAGTACTTC. Protein sequence: CTSSLLGGPDYEQYF.

This clonotype showed up just a few times. This sequence joins TRBV28 and TRBJ1-1; TRBD1 is a possible D gene (6 bases). Trimming stripped 6 bases from V and 2 bases from J, with 19 bases between. The CDR3 has 16 amino acids. CDR1 and CDR2 (germline): MDHEN, SYDVKM. CDR3 region: CASRPTGYRGNTEAFF. The DNA for the CDR3 is TGTGCCAGCAGACCTACAGGGTACAGAGGAAACACTGAAGCTTTCTTT.

This sequence joins TRBV6-5 and TRBJ1-1; no firm D call. The CDR3 covers 14 residues. Trimming stripped 0 bases from V and 6 bases from J, with 11 bases between. The germline CDR1 and CDR2 sequences are MNHEY and SVGAGI. The DNA of the CDR3 is TGTGCCAGCAGTTACTCGAATTCGAGGGCTGAAGCTTTCTTT. This gives the protein CASSYSNSRAEAFF.